This TCR beta chain emerged from a study of blood T cell repertoires in COVID-19. On the study more broadly: T cells, B-cell-depleted T cells, or PBMCs supplied cDNA or gDNA.

Using immunoSEQ multiplex PCR, the repertoire was profiled, and TCRdb retains in-frame clones only, with some absent. The sample includes about 340,000 clones, more than 70% of them seen just once. The V gene end was trimmed by 5 bases and the J gene end by 3 bases; junction bases not matched to a gene: 6. Germline CDR1 KGHDR, CDR2 SFDVKD. The CDR3 covers 15 residues. Material: peripheral blood. This clonotype was obtained from a man aged 25 to 40 with active or convalescent COVID-19. The rearrangement uses TRBV24-1 and TRBJ1-5, with 7 bases aligning to TRBD1. For the CDR3, the DNA is TGTGCCACCAGTGGCCCGGGACAGAACAATCAGCCCCAGCATTTT. This codes for CATSGPGQNNQPQHF.